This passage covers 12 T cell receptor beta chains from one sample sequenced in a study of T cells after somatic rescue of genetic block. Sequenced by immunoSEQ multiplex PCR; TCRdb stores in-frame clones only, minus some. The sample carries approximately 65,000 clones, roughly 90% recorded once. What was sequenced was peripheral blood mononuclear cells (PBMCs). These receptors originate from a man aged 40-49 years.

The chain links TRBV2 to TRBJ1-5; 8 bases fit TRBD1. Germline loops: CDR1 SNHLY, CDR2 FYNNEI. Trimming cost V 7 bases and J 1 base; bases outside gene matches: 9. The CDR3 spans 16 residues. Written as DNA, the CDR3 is TGTGCCAGCACGGGCGACCGGGACAGGAGCAATCAGCCCCAGCATTTT. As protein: CASTGDRDRSNQPQHF.

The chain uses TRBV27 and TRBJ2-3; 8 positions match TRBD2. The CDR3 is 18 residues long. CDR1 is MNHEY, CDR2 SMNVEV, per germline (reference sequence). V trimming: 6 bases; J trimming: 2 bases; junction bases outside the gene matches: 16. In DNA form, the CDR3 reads TGTGCCAGCAGCCAATCCTCGGGTAGCGGGGCCTCCACAGATACGCAGTATTTT. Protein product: CASSQSSGSGASTDTQYF.

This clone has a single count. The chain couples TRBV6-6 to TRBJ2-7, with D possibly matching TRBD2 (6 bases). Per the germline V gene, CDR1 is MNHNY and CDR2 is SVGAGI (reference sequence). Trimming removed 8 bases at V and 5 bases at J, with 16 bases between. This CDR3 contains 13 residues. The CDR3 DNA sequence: TGTGCCAGCCGTTCCGACTGGGGGGACGAGCAGTACTTC. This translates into CASRSDWGDEQYF.

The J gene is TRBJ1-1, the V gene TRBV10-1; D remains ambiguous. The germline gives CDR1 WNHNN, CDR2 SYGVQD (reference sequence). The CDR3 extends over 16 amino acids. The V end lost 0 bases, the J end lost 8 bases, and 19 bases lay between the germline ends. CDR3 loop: CASSESMPGAPREAFF. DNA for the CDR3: TGCGCCAGCAGTGAGTCGATGCCGGGAGCACCGAGGGAAGCTTTCTTT.

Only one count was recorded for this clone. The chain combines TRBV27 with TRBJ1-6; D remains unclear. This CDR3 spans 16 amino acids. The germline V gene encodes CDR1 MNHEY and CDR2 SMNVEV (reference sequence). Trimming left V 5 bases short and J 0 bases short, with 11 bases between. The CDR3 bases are TGTGCCAGCAGTGATCCCCTGAGCTCCTATAATTCACCCCTCCACTTT. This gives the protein CASSDPLSSYNSPLHF.

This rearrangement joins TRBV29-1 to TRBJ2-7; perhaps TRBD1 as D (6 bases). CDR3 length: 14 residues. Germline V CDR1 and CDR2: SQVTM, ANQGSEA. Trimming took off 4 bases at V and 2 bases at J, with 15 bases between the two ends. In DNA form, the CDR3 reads TGCAGCGTTGCTGACGGACAGTCAGCCTACGAGCAGTACTTC. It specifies CSVADGQSAYEQYF.

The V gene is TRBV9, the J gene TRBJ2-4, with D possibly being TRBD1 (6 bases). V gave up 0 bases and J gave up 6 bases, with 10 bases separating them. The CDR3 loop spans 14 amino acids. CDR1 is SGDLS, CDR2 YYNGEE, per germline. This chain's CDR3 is CASSVAGRGNIQYF. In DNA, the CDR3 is TGTGCCAGCAGCGTAGCTGGCAGGGGAAACATTCAGTACTTC.

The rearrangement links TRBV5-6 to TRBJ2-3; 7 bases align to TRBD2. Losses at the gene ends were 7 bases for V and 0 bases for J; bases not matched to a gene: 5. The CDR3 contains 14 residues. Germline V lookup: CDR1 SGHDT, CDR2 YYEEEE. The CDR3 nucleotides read TGTGCCAGCCGGCCGGGGGGTAGCACAGATACGCAGTATTTT. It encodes CASRPGGSTDTQYF.

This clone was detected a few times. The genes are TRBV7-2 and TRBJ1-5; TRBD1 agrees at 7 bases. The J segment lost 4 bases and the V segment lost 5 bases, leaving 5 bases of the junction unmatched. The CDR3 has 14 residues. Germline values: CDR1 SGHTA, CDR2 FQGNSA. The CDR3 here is CASSTGQPNQPQHF. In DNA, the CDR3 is TGTGCCAGCAGCACGGGACAGCCTAATCAGCCCCAGCATTTT.

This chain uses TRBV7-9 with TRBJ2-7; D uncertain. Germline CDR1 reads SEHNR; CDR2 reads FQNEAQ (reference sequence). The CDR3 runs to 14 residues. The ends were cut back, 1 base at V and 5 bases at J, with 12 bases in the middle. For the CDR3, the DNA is TGTGCCAGCAGCTTAGGCCACGTTAATGACGAGCAGTACTTC. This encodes CASSLGHVNDEQYF. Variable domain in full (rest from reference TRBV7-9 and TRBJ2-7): DTGVSQNPRHKITKRGQNVTFRCDPISEHNRLYWYRQTLGQGPEFLTYFQNEAQLEKSRLLSDRFSAERPKGSFSTLEIQRTEQGDSAMYLCASSLGHVNDEQYFGPGTRLTVT.

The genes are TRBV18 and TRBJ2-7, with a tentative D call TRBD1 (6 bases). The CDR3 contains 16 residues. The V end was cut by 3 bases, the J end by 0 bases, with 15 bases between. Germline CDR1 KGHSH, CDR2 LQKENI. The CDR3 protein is CASSPRQETNSYEQYF. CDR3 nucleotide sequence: TGTGCCAGCTCACCCCGACAGGAGACGAACTCCTACGAGCAGTACTTC.

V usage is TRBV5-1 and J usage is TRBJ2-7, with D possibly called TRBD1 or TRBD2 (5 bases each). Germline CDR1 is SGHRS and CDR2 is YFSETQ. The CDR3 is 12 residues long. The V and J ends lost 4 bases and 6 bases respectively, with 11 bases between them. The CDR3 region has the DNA TGCGCCAGCAGCGACCCTGGGGGCGAGCAGTACTTC. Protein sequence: CASSDPGGEQYF.